This is a list of T cell receptor beta chains from one sample in a study of blood T cell repertoires in COVID-19. Assay used: immunoSEQ multiplex PCR; TCRdb lists only in-frame clones, some missing. The data contain 46,000 or so clones, approximately 88% of them singletons. Sequenced material: peripheral blood. These receptors were collected from a man in his fifties or sixties with acute or convalescent COVID-19. CDR3s include the opening cysteine and the closing phenylalanine or tryptophan. The D gene is left open where the match is weak. Expanded clones get a size class; other rows say once, few or many, or leave the size out.

j_gene: TRBJ1-6; d_gene: .; v_gene: TRBV27; abundance: .; CDR3aa: CASSLYPDRPTPLHF; CDR3nt: TGTGCCAGCAGTTTATACCCAGACAGGCCTACACCCCTCCACTTT
j_gene: TRBJ1-2; d_gene: TRBD1; v_gene: TRBV4-3; abundance: .; CDR3aa: CASSHLGQGDGYTF; CDR3nt: TGCGCCAGCAGCCACCTGGGACAGGGAGATGGCTACACCTTC
j_gene: TRBJ2-2; d_gene: TRBD2; v_gene: TRBV11-2; abundance: .; CDR3aa: CASSLAGRGTGELFF; CDR3nt: TGTGCCAGCAGCTTGGCGGGGAGGGGTACCGGGGAGCTGTTTTTT
j_gene: TRBJ2-5; d_gene: TRBD2; v_gene: TRBV28; abundance: .; CDR3aa: CASSLWMGLIETQYF; CDR3nt: TGTGCCAGCAGTTTATGGATGGGACTAATCGAGACCCAGTACTTC
j_gene: TRBJ2-1; d_gene: .; v_gene: TRBV4-3; abundance: .; CDR3aa: CASSQAGDNEQFF; CDR3nt: TGCGCCAGCAGCCAAGCGGGAGACAATGAGCAGTTCTTC
j_gene: TRBJ1-2; d_gene: TRBD1; v_gene: TRBV25-1; abundance: .; CDR3aa: CASSATTGYYGYTF; CDR3nt: TGTGCCAGCAGTGCCACGACAGGGTACTATGGCTACACCTTC
j_gene: TRBJ2-7; d_gene: TRBD1; v_gene: TRBV30; abundance: .; CDR3aa: CAWSSGQGYEQYF; CDR3nt: TGTGCCTGGAGTTCGGGACAGGGGTACGAGCAGTACTTC
j_gene: TRBJ1-4; d_gene: .; v_gene: TRBV21-1; abundance: .; CDR3aa: CASRAVEKLFF; CDR3nt: TGTGCCAGCAGGGCTGTTGAAAAACTGTTTTTT
j_gene: TRBJ1-2; d_gene: TRBD1; v_gene: TRBV7-3; abundance: once; CDR3aa: CASSQTGTGTLIF; CDR3nt: TGTGCCAGCAGCCAAACCGGGACAGGGACACTTATCTTC
j_gene: TRBJ1-2; d_gene: .; v_gene: TRBV7-9; abundance: .; CDR3aa: CASTPVGGGGYTF; CDR3nt: TGTGCCAGCACCCCAGTCGGAGGCGGTGGCTACACCTTC
j_gene: TRBJ1-2; d_gene: TRBD1; v_gene: TRBV12-3/TRBV12-4; abundance: .; CDR3aa: CASSQQGAYGYTF; CDR3nt: TGTGCCAGCAGTCAACAGGGGGCATATGGCTACACCTTC
j_gene: TRBJ2-2; d_gene: TRBD2; v_gene: TRBV7-2; abundance: .; CDR3aa: CASSSRESGGANTGELFF; CDR3nt: TGTGCCAGCAGCTCCCGAGAGAGCGGGGGGGCCAACACCGGGGAGCTGTTTTTT
j_gene: TRBJ2-3; d_gene: TRBD2; v_gene: TRBV4-3; abundance: .; CDR3aa: CASSQDVLAGGPRTDTQYF; CDR3nt: TGCGCCAGCAGCCAAGATGTTCTAGCGGGGGGGCCGAGGACAGATACGCAGTATTTT
j_gene: TRBJ1-1; d_gene: .; v_gene: TRBV5-1; abundance: .; CDR3aa: CASTGNAEAFF; CDR3nt: TGCGCCAGCACCGGGAATGCTGAAGCTTTCTTT
j_gene: TRBJ2-7; d_gene: TRBD1; v_gene: TRBV9; abundance: once; CDR3aa: CASSVGGTGDEQYF; CDR3nt: TGTGCCAGCAGCGTAGGAGGGACAGGGGACGAGCAGTACTTC
j_gene: TRBJ2-7; d_gene: .; v_gene: TRBV9; abundance: .; CDR3aa: CASSPHFRVDTYEQYF; CDR3nt: TGTGCCAGCAGCCCTCACTTTCGGGTCGATACCTACGAGCAGTACTTC
j_gene: TRBJ1-5; d_gene: .; v_gene: TRBV19; abundance: once; CDR3aa: CASSISAGEVKPQHF; CDR3nt: TGTGCCAGTAGTATAAGTGCGGGGGAAGTTAAGCCCCAGCATTTT
j_gene: TRBJ2-7; d_gene: .; v_gene: TRBV5-1; abundance: .; CDR3aa: CASSHQGSFYEQYF; CDR3nt: TGCGCCAGCAGCCACCAGGGGTCCTTCTACGAGCAGTACTTC